Presented here are 2 T cell receptor beta chains from one specimen sequenced in a study of CD8 T cells in Susac syndrome. After extraction with the RNeasy kit, about 0.45 to 1 ug of the RNA was reverse transcribed using random hexamers. From the immunoSEQ multiplex PCR reads, TCRdb called clonotypes with MiXCR, one entry per CDR3 protein. Of 90,000 to 150,000 distinct CDR3 sequences in the sample, roughly 93% were seen once. The sequencing sample was made of CD4+ T cells from PBMCs. The source is a human donor with multiple sclerosis.

This chain joins TRBV24-1 and TRBJ2-5, with 9 bases lining up with TRBD1. The germline V gene has CDR1 KGHDR and CDR2 SFDVKD. The CDR3 length is 16 residues. V gave up 2 bases and J gave up 3 bases; unmatched junction bases: 6. In DNA form, the CDR3 reads TGTGCCACCAGTGATTCACCGGGACAGGGAGAAGAGACCCAGTACTTC. It codes for CATSDSPGQGEETQYF.

This clonotype was picked up one time. The V gene is TRBV4-1, the J gene TRBJ1-6; D might be TRBD1 (6 bases). CDR1 and CDR2 from the germline V gene are MGHRA and YSYEKL. Between the trimmed V and J ends, which lost 1 base and 7 bases, there was a span of 14 bases. The CDR3 contains 16 residues. As DNA, the CDR3 is TGCGCCAGCAGCCAAGTATCTCAGGGGCGGAATTCACCCCTCCACTTT. Protein sequence: CASSQVSQGRNSPLHF.